The source of this T cell receptor (beta chain) is a study of blood T cell repertoires in COVID-19. Whole-study context: Sites in the United States, Italy and Spain provided acute and convalescent COVID-19 samples.

In germline, CDR1 is SGHRS, CDR2 YFSETQ. The CDR3 length is 15 residues. V was shortened by 4 bases and J by 0 bases, with 8 bases between the two germline ends. In the original workflow: Amplified reference gene primers provided the basis for estimating nucleated cell counts. Only in-frame clones appear in the TCRdb table, and some are missing; sequencing was by immunoSEQ multiplex PCR. The D gene and trimming were derived from the DNA, and the V and J assignments and clone size from that table. This sample has over 200,000 clones; 80% to 90% occur once, and the top ten carry approximately 18%. The receptor comes from a woman of 80 years or more with active or convalescent COVID-19. The V and J genes are TRBV5-1 and TRBJ2-6; no reliable D call. Material for sequencing was peripheral blood. For the CDR3, the DNA is TGCGCCAGCAGCCAATACAGCTCTGGGGCCAACGTCCTGACTTTC. It yields the protein CASSQYSSGANVLTF. Filled out from reference TRBV5-1 and TRBJ2-6, the complete variable domain reads KAGVTQTPRYLIKTRGQQVTLSCSPISGHRSVSWYQQTPGQGLQFLFEYFSETQRNKGNFPGRFSGRQFSNSRSEMNVSTLELGDSALYLCASSQYSSGANVLTFGAGSRLTVL.